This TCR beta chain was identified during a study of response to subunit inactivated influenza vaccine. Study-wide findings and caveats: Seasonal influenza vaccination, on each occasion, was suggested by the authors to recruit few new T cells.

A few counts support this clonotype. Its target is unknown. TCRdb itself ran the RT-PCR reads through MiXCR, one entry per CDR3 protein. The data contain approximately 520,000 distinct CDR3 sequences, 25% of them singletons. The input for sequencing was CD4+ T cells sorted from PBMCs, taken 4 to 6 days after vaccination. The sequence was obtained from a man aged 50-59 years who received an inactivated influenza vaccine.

This CDR3 is CASSLGGALGYGYTF. The CDR3 coding sequence is TGCGCCAGCAGCTTGGGGGGAGCCCTCGGCTATGGCTACACCTTC. The V call is TRBV5-1, the J call TRBJ1-2, with D unclear. This CDR3 region has 15 residues. Germline CDR1 SGHRS, CDR2 YFSETQ. Trimming pared 0 bases from V and 4 bases from J, leaving 13 bases between.